This TCR beta chain was sequenced in a study of blood T cell repertoires in COVID-19. Study information: Some COVID-19 samples were acute and others convalescent; all came from the United States, Italy and Spain. The analysed material was cDNA or gDNA that came from T cells, B-cell-depleted T cells, or PBMCs.

Authors' analysis steps: Nucleated cell number was recorded as an estimate derived from reference gene primer amplification. Clones were sequenced by immunoSEQ multiplex PCR, and TCRdb holds only the in-frame ones, with some missing. That table is the source of V, J and clone size, and D and trimming were worked out from the DNA. The table has some 100,000 clones, approximately 78% seen once; the top ten hold 6% to 7.5%. From germline, CDR1 is SGHVS and CDR2 FQNEAQ. With 1 base removed from V and 5 bases from J, the gap between germline ends came to 11 bases. The CDR3 totals 14 residues. The sample comprised peripheral blood. V and J are TRBV7-8 and TRBJ2-5; possibly TRBD2 for D (6 bases). The receptor was isolated from a man aged 45 to 65 with active or convalescent COVID-19. CDR3 sequence (DNA): TGTGCCAGCAGCTTAGATTATCGGGGGGAGACCCAGTACTTC. The encoded protein is CASSLDYRGETQYF. Supplemented by reference TRBV7-8 and TRBJ2-5, the full variable domain reads GAGVSQSPRYKVAKRGQDVALRCDPISGHVSLFWYQQALGQGPEFLTYFQNEAQLDKSGLPSDRFFAERPEGSVSTLKIQRTQQEDSAVYLCASSLDYRGETQYFGPGTRLLVL.